This TCR beta chain was captured by sequencing in a study of T cell repertoires in cytomegalovirus infection. Study observations and caveats: It was HLA-C-restricted CMV-specific TCR beta clonotypes that dominated the response ex vivo. CMV carriers having the relevant HLA were flagged by cumulative public TCR beta family frequency.

As to this clonotype: Its antigen is undetermined.

V was pared by 3 bases and J by 4 bases, with 7 bases of the junction left unmatched. The CDR3 has 15 residues. In germline, CDR1 is MDHEN, CDR2 SYDVKM. Each CDR3 protein is one row after TCRdb ran MiXCR on the reads. The top ten clones hold 6.5% to 10% of a sample with hundreds of thousands of distinct CDR3 sequences, 20% to 25% of them seen once. Sequenced sample: CD8+ T cells from PBMCs. The sequence derives from a human donor in good health (CMV status not recorded). Some clones in this sample may be carry-over from other donors' samples. The rearrangement joins TRBV28 to TRBJ2-5; 8 nucleotides line up with TRBD1. CDR3 nucleotide sequence: TGTGCCAGCAGTTTGGCAGGGGGCTTCGTAGAGACCCAGTACTTC. It is translated as CASSLAGGFVETQYF.